The clone carrying this TCR beta chain was found a few times. No antigen is known for it. MiXCR was run by TCRdb on the 5' RACE reads, yielding one entry per CDR3 protein. The sample lists 450,000 to 650,000 distinct CDR3 sequences, roughly a fifth seen once, with about a sixth in the top ten. The data belong to a study of T cells after yellow fever vaccination. Findings and caveats of the study: Contaminants from the bulk population, in the form of abundant clonotypes, could be found in FACS-sorted repertoires. At approximately 96% for CD4 and almost 90% for CD8, most primary-vaccination clones showed up again after the booster. When the response was secondary, it was weaker but reached its peak faster, day 5 versus 15.

The TCR was taken from a young man who received the YFV17D yellow fever vaccine. The sample consisted of PBMCs, taken more than 20 days after the first yellow fever vaccination.

The CDR3 DNA sequence: TGCGCCAGCAGGTCCCAACAGGGACGAGAGACCCAGTACTTC. Residues: CASRSQQGRETQYF. The V and J genes are TRBV5-1 and TRBJ2-5; D perhaps matches TRBD1 (6 bases). Germline loops: CDR1 SGHRS, CDR2 YFSETQ. The ends were cut back, 5 bases at V and 4 bases at J, with 15 bases in the middle. The length of the CDR3 is 14 residues. The full variable domain, with the rest looked up from reference TRBV5-1 and TRBJ2-5, is KAGVTQTPRYLIKTRGQQVTLSCSPISGHRSVSWYQQTPGQGLQFLFEYFSETQRNKGNFPGRFSGRQFSNSRSEMNVSTLELGDSALYLCASRSQQGRETQYFGPGTRLLVL.